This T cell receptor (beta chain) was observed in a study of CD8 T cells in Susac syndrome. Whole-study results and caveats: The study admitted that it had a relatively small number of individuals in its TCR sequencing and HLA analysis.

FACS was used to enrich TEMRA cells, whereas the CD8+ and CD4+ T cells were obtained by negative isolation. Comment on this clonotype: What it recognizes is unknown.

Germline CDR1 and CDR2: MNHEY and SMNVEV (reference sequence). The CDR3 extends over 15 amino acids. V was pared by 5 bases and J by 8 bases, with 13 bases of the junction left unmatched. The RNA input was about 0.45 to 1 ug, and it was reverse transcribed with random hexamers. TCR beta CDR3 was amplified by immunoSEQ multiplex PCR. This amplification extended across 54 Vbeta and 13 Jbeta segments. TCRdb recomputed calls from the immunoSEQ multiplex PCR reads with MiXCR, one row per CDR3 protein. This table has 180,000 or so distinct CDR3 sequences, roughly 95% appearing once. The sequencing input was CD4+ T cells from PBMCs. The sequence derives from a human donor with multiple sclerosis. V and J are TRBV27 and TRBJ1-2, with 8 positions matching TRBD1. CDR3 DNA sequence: TGTGCCAGCAGTAATTACAGGGGGGGCGTAGGGGGCTACACCTTC. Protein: CASSNYRGGVGGYTF.